This T cell receptor beta chain was obtained from a study of cytomegalovirus exposure and HLA in healthy donors. Findings of the study overall: Presence/absence results assume similar sequencing depth per donor, which may not hold.

Worth noting for this clone: Its antigen is undetermined.

Both 60 Vbeta primers and 13 Jbeta primers went into the PCR. TCRdb's copy holds only in-frame clones and misses some; the assay was immunoSEQ multiplex PCR. The table lists around 99,000 clones, around 67% of them singletons. The length of the CDR3 is 14 residues. Germline values: CDR1 WNHNN, CDR2 SYGVQD (reference sequence). With 5 bases clipped from V and 8 bases from J, the junction kept 9 bases outside the gene matches. This sequence originates from a woman in her thirties or forties in good health and CMV-seropositive. The gene calls are TRBV10-1 and TRBJ2-1, with TRBD2 identical over 7 bases. The source material was PBMCs. This CDR3 reads CASSTAGYSDEQFF. The CDR3 nucleotides read TGCGCCAGCAGTACAGCGGGGTACTCCGATGAGCAGTTCTTC.